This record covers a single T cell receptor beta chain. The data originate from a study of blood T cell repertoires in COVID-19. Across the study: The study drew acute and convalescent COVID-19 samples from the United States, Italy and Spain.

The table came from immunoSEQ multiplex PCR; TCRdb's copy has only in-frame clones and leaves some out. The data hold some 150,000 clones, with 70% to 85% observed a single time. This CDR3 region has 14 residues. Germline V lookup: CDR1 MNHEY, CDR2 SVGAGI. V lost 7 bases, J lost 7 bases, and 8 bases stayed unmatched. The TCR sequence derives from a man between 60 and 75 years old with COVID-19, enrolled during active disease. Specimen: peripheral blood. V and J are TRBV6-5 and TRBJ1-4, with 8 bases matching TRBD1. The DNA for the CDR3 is TGTGCCAGCATTCTGGACAGGGCGAGTGAAAAACTGTTTTTT. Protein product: CASILDRASEKLFF.